This record covers a single T cell receptor (beta chain). The data were taken from a study of beta chain features in type 1 diabetes. CDR3 length: 17 amino acids. V lost 1 base to trimming and J lost 4 bases; unmatched junction nucleotides: 12. The germline V gene encodes CDR1 SGHTA and CDR2 FQGNSA. Of the isolated RNA, all was reverse transcribed, and so the sequenced material was expressed TCRB transcripts. Sequencing was performed with immunoSEQ multiplex PCR; in TCRdb, only in-frame clones are kept and a portion is missing. The sample contains about 140,000 clones, less than 9% of which appear only once.

This sequence originates from a woman aged 25 to 39 in good health. The chain recombines TRBV7-2 with TRBJ1-1; TRBD1 matches 7 bases. Specimen: central memory CD4+ T cells from blood. CDR3 bases: TGTGCCAGCAGCTTAGGGCTCTACAGGGGACGTGCCACTGAAGCTTTCTTT. Protein product: CASSLGLYRGRATEAFF.